This TCR beta chain appears in the sequencing data of a study of shared clonotypes between healthy human individuals. Study-wide results and caveats: Clonotype sharing among donors likely depends on sequencing depth.

Germline values: CDR1 SGHNT, CDR2 YYREEE (reference sequence). Trimming cost V 4 bases and J 2 bases; bases outside gene matches: 5. The CDR3 runs to 14 residues. Source study methods: ImmunoSEQ only sent back junction sequences with no quality scores, so filtering was done differently. TCRdb's copy holds only in-frame clones and misses some; the assay was immunoSEQ multiplex PCR. D and trimming were read from the DNA, whereas the V and J calls and clone size are those reported in that table. Of roughly 1,000,000 clones listed, about four fifths were seen once; the top ten hold 0.6% to 0.75%. With regard to this clone: No antigen is known for it. Other DNA sequences in the sample encode the same CDR3.

The chain is built from TRBV5-4 and TRBJ2-5; 7 nucleotides match TRBD2. This receptor was taken from a man aged 18 to 29 in good health. Some clones in this sample may be carry-over from other donors' samples. The sequenced sample consisted of memory CD4+ T cells from PBMCs. The subset denotes: CD45RA-negative fraction. The CDR3 coding sequence is TGTGCCAGCAGCCGGACGGGGGGACAAGAGACCCAGTACTTC. Translation gives CASSRTGGQETQYF.